Listed here are 2 T cell receptor beta chains from one sample, sequenced in a study of T cell responses to AZD1222 COVID-19 vaccine. Measured with immunoSEQ multiplex PCR; TCRdb has only the in-frame clones, and not every one. The sample lists 100,000 to 150,000 clones, about 90% occurring once. Sequences were derived from peripheral blood, sampled on day 0 of AZD1222 vaccination. These receptors came from an adult in good health.

The rearrangement uses TRBV29-1 and TRBJ2-7, with 9 nucleotides matching TRBD2. The trim removed 6 bases at V and 4 bases at J, leaving 10 bases unmatched. The CDR3 is made up of 14 amino acids. Germline loops: CDR1 SQVTM, CDR2 ANQGSEA. The CDR3 nucleotides are TGCAGCGTCATACTAGCGGGCAAACTTTACGAGCAGTACTTC. Amino acids: CSVILAGKLYEQYF.

The chain uses TRBV28 and TRBJ2-3, with TRBD1 identical over 8 bases. Germline-derived CDR1 and CDR2 are MDHEN and SYDVKM. CDR3 length: 14 residues. V lost 3 bases to trimming and J lost 4 bases; unmatched junction nucleotides: 3. The CDR3 DNA follows: TGTGCCAGCAGTTTTGGACAGGGTGCAGATACGCAGTATTTT. Translated: CASSFGQGADTQYF.